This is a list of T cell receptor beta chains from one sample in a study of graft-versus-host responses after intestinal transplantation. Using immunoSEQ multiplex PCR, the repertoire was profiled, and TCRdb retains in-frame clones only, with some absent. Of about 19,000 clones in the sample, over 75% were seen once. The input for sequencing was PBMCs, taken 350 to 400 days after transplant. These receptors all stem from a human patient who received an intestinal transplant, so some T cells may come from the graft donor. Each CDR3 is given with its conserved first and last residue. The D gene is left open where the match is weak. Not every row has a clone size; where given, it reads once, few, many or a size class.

TGTGCCAGCAGCGACGATAGCACCGGGACAGCCTACGAGCAGTACTTC	CASSDDSTGTAYEQYF	TRBV2	TRBJ2-7	TRBD1	NA
TGCGCCCGCAGCTTGGGGGGGCGAAATACCGGGGAGCTGTTTTTT	CARSLGGRNTGELFF	TRBV5-1	TRBJ2-2	NA	NA
TGCAGCGTTGTCGTGGCAGGGGCTAACTATGGCTACACCTTC	CSVVVAGANYGYTF	TRBV29-1	TRBJ1-2	NA	few
TGCGCCAGCAGCCAAGAGGGGATTTCCAGGGGGCCCTACCAAGAGACCCAGTACTTC	CASSQEGISRGPYQETQYF	TRBV4-1	TRBJ2-5	TRBD1	NA
TGTGCCAGCAGTTTACTTACGCGGACCGAGCAGTACTTC	CASSLLTRTEQYF	TRBV28	TRBJ2-7	NA	NA
TGTGCCAGCAGTGGACCAACGTATAGCAATCAGCCCCAGCATTTT	CASSGPTYSNQPQHF	TRBV6-1	TRBJ1-5	NA	NA
TGTGCCATCAGGAACACCGGGGAGCTGTTTTTT	CAIRNTGELFF	TRBV10-3	TRBJ2-2	NA	once
TGTGCCAGCTCACCACCATCCGGACAGGGTTACGAGCAGTACTTC	CASSPPSGQGYEQYF	TRBV18	TRBJ2-7	TRBD1	NA
TGTGCCAGCAGCTTAAAGGCTAGAGGAGAGACCCAGTACTTC	CASSLKARGETQYF	TRBV11-3	TRBJ2-5	NA	NA
TGTGCCATCAGATCCAGGGAGGACACTGAAGCTTTCTTT	CAIRSREDTEAFF	TRBV10-3	TRBJ1-1	NA	NA
TGTGCCAGCAGCCAAGTCGGGACCCGGCCCAATGAGCAGTTCTTC	CASSQVGTRPNEQFF	TRBV4-2	TRBJ2-1	NA	NA
TGTGCCAGCAGTGAGGACTCCTACAATGAGCAGTTCTTC	CASSEDSYNEQFF	TRBV6-4	TRBJ2-1	NA	NA
TGCGCCAGCAGGCACTCCTTGATGATCAATCAGCCCCAGCATTTT	CASRHSLMINQPQHF	TRBV4-1	TRBJ1-5	NA	NA
TGTGCCAGCAGTTCGGGACCACAGGACCGAGAGACCCAGTACTTC	CASSSGPQDRETQYF	TRBV5-4	TRBJ2-5	NA	NA
TGTGCCAGCAGCGCACCACTCTTCGACAGGGAAGTTGGTAATTCACCCCTCCACTTT	CASSAPLFDREVGNSPLHF	TRBV7-3	TRBJ1-6	TRBD1	NA
TGTGCCAGCAGTTTGACAGGGGGTTCTGGAAACACCATATATTTT	CASSLTGGSGNTIYF	TRBV6-6	TRBJ1-3	TRBD1	once
TGTGCCAGCTTTAGGGGGCTCGGCACTGAAGCTTTCTTT	CASFRGLGTEAFF	TRBV27	TRBJ1-1	TRBD1	once
TGTGCCAGCAGTTTATTCCTAAACGGGGGGGGGACAGATACGCAGTATTTT	CASSLFLNGGGTDTQYF	TRBV28	TRBJ2-3	TRBD2	NA
TGTGCCAGCCGATCCGGGACAGGAGGGTATCAGCCCCAGCATTTT	CASRSGTGGYQPQHF	TRBV28	TRBJ1-5	TRBD1	NA
TGTGCCAGCAGCCTACGGGAGCAGTATTTT	CASSLREQYF	TRBV28	TRBJ2-3	NA	NA
TGTGCCAGCAGTGAAAGGCGGAACTATGGCTACACCTTC	CASSERRNYGYTF	TRBV2	TRBJ1-2	NA	NA
TGCGCCAGCAGCCGCCAGGGGAGCTCCTACGAGCAGTACTTC	CASSRQGSSYEQYF	TRBV5-1	TRBJ2-7	NA	NA
TGTGCCAGCAGGACAGGGGGGGCCAACGTCCTGACTTTC	CASRTGGANVLTF	TRBV6-5	TRBJ2-6	TRBD1	once
TGCGCCAGCAGATTAGACAGCTACGAGCAGTACTTC	CASRLDSYEQYF	TRBV5-1	TRBJ2-7	NA	NA
TGTGCCAGCAGCTTAGAACCTAGCGGGAGGTCAGATACGCAGTATTTT	CASSLEPSGRSDTQYF	TRBV7-6	TRBJ2-3	TRBD2	NA